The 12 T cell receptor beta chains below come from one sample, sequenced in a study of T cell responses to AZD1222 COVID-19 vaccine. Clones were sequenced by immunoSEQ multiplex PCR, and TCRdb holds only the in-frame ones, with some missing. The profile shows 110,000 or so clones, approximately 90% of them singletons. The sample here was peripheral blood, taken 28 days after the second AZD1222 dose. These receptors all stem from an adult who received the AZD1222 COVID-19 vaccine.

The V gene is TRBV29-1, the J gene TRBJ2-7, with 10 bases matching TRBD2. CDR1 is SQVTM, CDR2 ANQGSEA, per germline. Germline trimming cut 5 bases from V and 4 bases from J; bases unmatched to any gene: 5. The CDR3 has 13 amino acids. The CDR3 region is CSVLEREGYEQYF. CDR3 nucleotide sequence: TGCAGCGTTTTGGAGCGGGAGGGGTACGAGCAGTACTTC.

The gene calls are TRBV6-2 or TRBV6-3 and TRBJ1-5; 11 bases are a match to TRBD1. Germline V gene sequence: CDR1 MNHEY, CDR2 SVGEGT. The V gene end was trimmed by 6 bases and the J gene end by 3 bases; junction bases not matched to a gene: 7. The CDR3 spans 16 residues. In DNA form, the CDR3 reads TGTGCCAGCAGCGAGAGGACAGGGGGCACCAATCAGCCCCAGCATTTT. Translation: CASSERTGGTNQPQHF.

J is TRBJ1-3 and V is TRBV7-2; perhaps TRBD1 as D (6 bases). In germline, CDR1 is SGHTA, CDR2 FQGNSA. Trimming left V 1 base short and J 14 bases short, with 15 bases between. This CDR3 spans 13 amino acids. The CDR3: CASSLGRTELLYF. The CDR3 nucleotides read TGTGCCAGCAGCTTAGGAAGGACAGAACTACTATATTTT.

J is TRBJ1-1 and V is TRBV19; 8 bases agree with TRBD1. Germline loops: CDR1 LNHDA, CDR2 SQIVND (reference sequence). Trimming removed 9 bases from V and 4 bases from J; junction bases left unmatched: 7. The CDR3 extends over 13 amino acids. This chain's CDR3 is CASQGQGGTEAFF. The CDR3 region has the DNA TGTGCCAGCCAAGGACAGGGTGGCACTGAAGCTTTCTTT.

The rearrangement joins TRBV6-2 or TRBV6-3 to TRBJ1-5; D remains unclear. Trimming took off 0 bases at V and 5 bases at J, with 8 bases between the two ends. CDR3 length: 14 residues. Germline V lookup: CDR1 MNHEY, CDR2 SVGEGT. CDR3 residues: CASSYSSQHQPQHF. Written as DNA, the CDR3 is TGTGCCAGCAGTTACTCCTCACAGCATCAGCCCCAGCATTTT.

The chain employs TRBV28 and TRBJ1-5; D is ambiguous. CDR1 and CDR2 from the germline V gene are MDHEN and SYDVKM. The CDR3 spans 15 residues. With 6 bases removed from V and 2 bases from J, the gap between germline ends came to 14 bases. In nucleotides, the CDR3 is TGTGCCAGCAGACCTCCAGGCGGAGGCAATCAGCCCCAGCATTTT. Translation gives CASRPPGGGNQPQHF. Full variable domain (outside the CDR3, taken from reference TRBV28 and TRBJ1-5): DVKVTQSSRYLVKRTGEKVFLECVQDMDHENMFWYRQDPGLGLRLIYFSYDVKMKEKGDIPEGYSVSREKKERFSLILESASTNQTSMYLCASRPPGGGNQPQHFGDGTRLSIL.

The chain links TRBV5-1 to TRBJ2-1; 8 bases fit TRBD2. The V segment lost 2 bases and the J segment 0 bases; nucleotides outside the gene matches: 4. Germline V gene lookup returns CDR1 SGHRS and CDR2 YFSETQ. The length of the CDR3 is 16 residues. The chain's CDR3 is CASSLAGTSSYNEQFF. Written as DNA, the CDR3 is TGCGCCAGCAGCTTAGCCGGGACTAGCTCCTACAATGAGCAGTTCTTC.

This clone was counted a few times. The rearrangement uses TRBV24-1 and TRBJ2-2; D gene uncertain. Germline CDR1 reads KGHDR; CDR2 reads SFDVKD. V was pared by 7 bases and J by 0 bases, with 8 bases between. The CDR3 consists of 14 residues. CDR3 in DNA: TGTGCCACCAGCCCGCTCGCGAACACCGGGGAGCTGTTTTTT. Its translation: CATSPLANTGELFF.

The CDR3 region has the DNA TGTGCCAGCAGCCATCAGGACGCTATAATGAACACTGAAGCTTTCTTT. Its translation: CASSHQDAIMNTEAFF. The chain carries TRBV3-1 (or the pseudogene TRBV3-2) and TRBJ1-1; D not resolved. This CDR3 is built from 16 residues. Trimming left V 3 bases short and J 0 bases short, with 14 bases between. Germline CDR1 is LGHDT and CDR2 is YNNKEL (reference sequence).

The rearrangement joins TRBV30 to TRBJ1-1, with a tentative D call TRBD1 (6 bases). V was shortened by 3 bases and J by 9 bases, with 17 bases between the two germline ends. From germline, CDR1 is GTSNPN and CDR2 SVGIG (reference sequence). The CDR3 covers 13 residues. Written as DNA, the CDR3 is TGTGCCTGGAGGCCGTTACAGGGATATCAAGCTTTCTTT. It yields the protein CAWRPLQGYQAFF.

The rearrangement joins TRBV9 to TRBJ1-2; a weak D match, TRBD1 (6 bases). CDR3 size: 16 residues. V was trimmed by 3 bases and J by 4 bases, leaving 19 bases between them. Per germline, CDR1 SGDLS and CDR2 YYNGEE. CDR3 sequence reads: CASSDQIAGVGYGYTF. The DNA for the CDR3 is TGTGCCAGCAGCGACCAGATCGCAGGGGTAGGCTATGGCTACACCTTC. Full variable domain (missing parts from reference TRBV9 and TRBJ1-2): DSGVTQTPKHLITATGQRVTLRCSPRSGDLSVYWYQQSLDQGLQFLIQYYNGEERAKGNILERFSAQQFPDLHSELNLSSLELGDSALYFCASSDQIAGVGYGYTFGSGTRLTVV.

CDR3 amino acids: CASSQGGLAGPDTQYF. DNA of the CDR3: TGTGCCAGCAGCCAGGGTGGACTAGCGGGACCAGATACGCAGTATTTT. The chain links TRBV7-2 to TRBJ2-3, with 12 bases that match TRBD2. Germline V CDR1 and CDR2: SGHTA, FQGNSA. The CDR3 length is 16 residues. V was clipped by 5 bases and J by 4 bases; unmatched bases: 7.